The clone carrying this T cell receptor (beta chain) was seen a handful of times. The antigen is unknown. The source of the sample is a study of T cell repertoires in cytomegalovirus infection. CDR1 KGHSH and CDR2 LQKENI come from the germline V gene. The CDR3 loop spans 14 amino acids. Trimming pared 5 bases from V and 4 bases from J, leaving 15 bases between. From the reads, TCRdb called clonotypes with MiXCR, one entry per CDR3 protein. The sample has 750,000 to 900,000 distinct CDR3 sequences; about 29% are singletons. The sequence was obtained from a human donor in good health (CMV status not recorded). Some clones in this sample may be carry-over from other donors' samples. The chain is built from TRBV18 and TRBJ2-7, with D tentatively TRBD2 (6 bases). Sequencing used cultured CD8+ T cells from PBMCs, obtained from culture after CMV antigen stimulation. This CDR3 is CASSTGLGGYEQYV. In DNA form, the CDR3 reads TGTGCCAGCTCAACGGGACTTGGGGGTTACGAGCAGTACGTC.